This T cell receptor beta chain comes out of a study of T cell repertoires in cytomegalovirus infection. Across the whole study: It can be stated that public TCR beta signatures indicated CMV infection as well as a matching HLA type. Whole-study results and caveats: The study found HLA-C-restricted CMV-specific TCR beta clonotypes dominating the ex vivo response.

TCRdb recomputed calls from the reads with MiXCR, one row per CDR3 protein. Among about 900,000 distinct CDR3 sequences listed, around 30% were seen once. The CDR3 loop spans 13 amino acids. Germline loops: CDR1 MNHEY, CDR2 SVGAGI. Trimming cost V 2 bases and J 1 base, with 4 bases left between them. This clonotype was seen only a few times. Its specificity is unknown. The chain has TRBV6-5 and TRBJ2-3; no clear D gene. The sample in question was cultured CD8+ T cells from PBMCs, obtained from culture after CMV antigen stimulation. The receptor comes from a human donor in good health (CMV status not recorded). Some clones in this sample may be carry-over from other donors' samples. Here the CDR3 reads CASSYEGTDTQYF. The CDR3 DNA reads as TGTGCCAGCAGTTACGAAGGCACAGATACGCAGTATTTT.